The source of this T cell receptor (beta chain) is a study of T-cell reconstitution after alpha-beta-depleted transplantation in children. This clonotype was observed at least ten times. The antigen remains unidentified. Overall study results and limits: Once a year had passed after transplant, T-cell counts and diversity came mostly from newly produced T cells. It was surviving recipient T cells and thymic progenitors that gave some patients high TCRbeta diversity at day 60. Several hundred expanded graft clones reportedly supplied alpha-beta T cells about two months after transplant.

This CDR3 has 15 residues. Unique molecular identifiers were built into the TCRbeta library. From the PCR reads, TCRdb called clonotypes with MiXCR, one entry per CDR3 protein. This table has roughly 500,000 distinct CDR3 sequences, 8% to 11% appearing once. This chain uses TRBV12-2 with TRBJ1-1; the table gives TRBD1 as D, unverified against the DNA. TRBV12-2 counts as a pseudogene. The sequence derives from a child aged 2-15 years with inherited bone marrow failure, due to receive a stem cell transplant. Sequencing was performed on PBMCs, taken before TCRalphabeta/CD19-depleted stem cell transplant. CDR3 sequence reads: CASRTGGRPGQQAFF. The CDR3, as DNA: TGTGCAAGTCGCACCGGAGGGAGACCGGGACAACAAGCTTTCTTT.